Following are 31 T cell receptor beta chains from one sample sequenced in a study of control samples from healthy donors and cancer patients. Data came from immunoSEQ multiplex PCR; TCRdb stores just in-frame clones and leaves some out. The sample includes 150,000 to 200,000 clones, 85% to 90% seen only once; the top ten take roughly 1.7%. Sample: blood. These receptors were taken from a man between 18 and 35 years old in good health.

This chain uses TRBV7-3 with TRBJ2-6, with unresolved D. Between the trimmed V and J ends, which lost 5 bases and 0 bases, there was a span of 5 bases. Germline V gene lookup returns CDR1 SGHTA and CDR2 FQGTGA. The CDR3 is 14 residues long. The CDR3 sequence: CASSRASGANVLTF. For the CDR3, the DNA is TGTGCCAGCAGCAGGGCCTCTGGGGCCAACGTCCTGACTTTC.

The chain's CDR3 is CASSQGAANTEAFF. The CDR3 nucleotides read TGTGCCAGCAGCCAAGGGGCAGCGAACACTGAAGCTTTCTTT. The chain uses TRBV3-1 (or the pseudogene TRBV3-2) and TRBJ1-1; unclear D gene. With 1 base removed from V and 1 base from J, the gap between germline ends came to 7 bases. This CDR3 contains 14 residues. CDR1 LGHDT and CDR2 YNNKEL come from the germline V gene (reference sequence).

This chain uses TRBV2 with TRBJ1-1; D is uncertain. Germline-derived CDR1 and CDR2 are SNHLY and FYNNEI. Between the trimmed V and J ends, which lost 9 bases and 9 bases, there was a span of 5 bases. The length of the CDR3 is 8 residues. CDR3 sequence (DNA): TGTGCCAGAGGTAAAGCTTTCTTT. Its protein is CARGKAFF.

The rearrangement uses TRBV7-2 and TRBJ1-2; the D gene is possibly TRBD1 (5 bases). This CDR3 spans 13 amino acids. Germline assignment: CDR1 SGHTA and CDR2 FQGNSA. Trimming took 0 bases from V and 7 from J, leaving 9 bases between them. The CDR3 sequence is CASSLAWGGGYTF. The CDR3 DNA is TGTGCCAGCAGCTTAGCGTGGGGCGGTGGCTACACCTTC.

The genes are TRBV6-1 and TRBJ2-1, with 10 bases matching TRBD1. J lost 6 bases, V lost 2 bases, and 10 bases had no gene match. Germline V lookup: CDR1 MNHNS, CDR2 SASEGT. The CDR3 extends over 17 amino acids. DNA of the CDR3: TGTGCCAGCAGTGAATACAGACCCGGGACAGGGGTCAATGAGCAGTTCTTC. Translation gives CASSEYRPGTGVNEQFF.

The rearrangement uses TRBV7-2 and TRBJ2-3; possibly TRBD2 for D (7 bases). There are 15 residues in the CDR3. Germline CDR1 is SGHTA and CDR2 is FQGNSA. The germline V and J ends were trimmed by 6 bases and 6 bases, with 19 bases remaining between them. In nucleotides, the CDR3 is TGTGCCAGCAGGCTTGGTGGGGGGGCACAGGATACGCAGTATTTT. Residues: CASRLGGGAQDTQYF.

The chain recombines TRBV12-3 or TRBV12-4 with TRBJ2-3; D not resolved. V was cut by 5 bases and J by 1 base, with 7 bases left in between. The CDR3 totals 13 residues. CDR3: CASSAGGTDTQYF. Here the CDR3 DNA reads TGTGCCAGCAGTGCAGGAGGCACAGATACGCAGTATTTT.

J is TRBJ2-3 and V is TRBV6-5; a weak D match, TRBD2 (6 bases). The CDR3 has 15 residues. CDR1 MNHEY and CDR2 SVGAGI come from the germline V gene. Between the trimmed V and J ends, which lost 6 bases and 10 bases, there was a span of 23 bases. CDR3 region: CASSPESGWIKAQYF. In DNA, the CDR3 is TGTGCCAGCAGCCCGGAAAGCGGGTGGATCAAAGCGCAGTATTTT.

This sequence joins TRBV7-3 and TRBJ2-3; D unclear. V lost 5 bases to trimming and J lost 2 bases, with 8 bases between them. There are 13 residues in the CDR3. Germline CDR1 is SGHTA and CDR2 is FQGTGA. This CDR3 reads CASSRVHTDTQYF. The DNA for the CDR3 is TGTGCCAGCAGCCGCGTTCACACAGATACGCAGTATTTT.

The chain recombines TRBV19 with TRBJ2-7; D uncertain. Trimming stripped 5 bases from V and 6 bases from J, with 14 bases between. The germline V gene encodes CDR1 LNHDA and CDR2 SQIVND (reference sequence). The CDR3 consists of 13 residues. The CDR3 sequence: CASSSWPGREQYF. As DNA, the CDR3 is TGTGCCAGTAGTTCCTGGCCCGGGCGCGAGCAGTACTTC. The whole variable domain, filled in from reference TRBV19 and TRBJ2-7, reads DGGITQSPKYLFRKEGQNVTLSCEQNLNHDAMYWYRQDPGQGLRLIYYSQIVNDFQKGDIAEGYSVSREKKESFPLTVTSAQKNPTAFYLCASSSWPGREQYFGPGTRLTVT.

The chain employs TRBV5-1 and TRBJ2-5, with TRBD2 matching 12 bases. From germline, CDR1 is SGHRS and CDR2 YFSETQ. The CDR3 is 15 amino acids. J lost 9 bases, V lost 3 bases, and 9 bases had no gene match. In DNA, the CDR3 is TGCGCCAGCAGCTATACTAGCGGGGGGATACCGGCCCAGTACTTC. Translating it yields CASSYTSGGIPAQYF.

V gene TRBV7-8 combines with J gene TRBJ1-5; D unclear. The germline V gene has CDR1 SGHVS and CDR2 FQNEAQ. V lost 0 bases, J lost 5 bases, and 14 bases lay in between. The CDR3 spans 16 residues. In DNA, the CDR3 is TGTGCCAGCAGCTTAGCGGAGCTGGTAAGGGATCAGCCCCAGCATTTT. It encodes CASSLAELVRDQPQHF.

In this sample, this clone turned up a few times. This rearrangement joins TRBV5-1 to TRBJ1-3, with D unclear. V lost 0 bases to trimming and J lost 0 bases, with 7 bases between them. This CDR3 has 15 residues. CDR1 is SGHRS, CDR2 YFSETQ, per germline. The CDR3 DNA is TGCGCCAGCAGCTTGGGCCAGGTCTCTGGAAACACCATATATTTT. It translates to CASSLGQVSGNTIYF.

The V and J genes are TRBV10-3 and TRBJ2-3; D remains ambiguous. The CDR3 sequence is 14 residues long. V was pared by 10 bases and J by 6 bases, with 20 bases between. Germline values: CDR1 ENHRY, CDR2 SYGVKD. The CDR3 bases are TGTGCCACACATCCCGGACCTGGTTACGATACGCAGTATTTT. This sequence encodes CATHPGPGYDTQYF.

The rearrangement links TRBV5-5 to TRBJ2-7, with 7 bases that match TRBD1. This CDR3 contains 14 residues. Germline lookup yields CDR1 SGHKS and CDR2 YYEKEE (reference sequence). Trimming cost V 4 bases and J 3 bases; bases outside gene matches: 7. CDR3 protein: CASSPQTGIYEQYF. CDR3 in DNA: TGTGCCAGCAGCCCACAGACAGGGATCTACGAGCAGTACTTC.

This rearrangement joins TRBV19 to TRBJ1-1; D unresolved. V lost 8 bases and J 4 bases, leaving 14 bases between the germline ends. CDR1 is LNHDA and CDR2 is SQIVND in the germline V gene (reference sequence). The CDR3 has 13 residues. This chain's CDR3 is CASRTGVGTEAFF. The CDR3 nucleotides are TGTGCCAGTCGAACCGGGGTGGGCACTGAAGCTTTCTTT.

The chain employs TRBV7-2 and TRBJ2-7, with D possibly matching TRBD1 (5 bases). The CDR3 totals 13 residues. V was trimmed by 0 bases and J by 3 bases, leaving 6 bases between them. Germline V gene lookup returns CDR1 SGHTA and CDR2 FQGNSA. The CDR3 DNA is TGTGCCAGCAGCTTAGCCACAGGCTACGAGCAGTACTTC. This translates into CASSLATGYEQYF.

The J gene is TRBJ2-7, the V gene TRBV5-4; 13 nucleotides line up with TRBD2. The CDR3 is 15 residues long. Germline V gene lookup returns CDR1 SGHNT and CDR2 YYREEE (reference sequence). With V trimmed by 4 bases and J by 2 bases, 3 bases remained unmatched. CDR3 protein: CASSLGLAGAYEQYF. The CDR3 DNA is TGTGCCAGCAGCCTTGGACTAGCGGGGGCCTACGAGCAGTACTTC.

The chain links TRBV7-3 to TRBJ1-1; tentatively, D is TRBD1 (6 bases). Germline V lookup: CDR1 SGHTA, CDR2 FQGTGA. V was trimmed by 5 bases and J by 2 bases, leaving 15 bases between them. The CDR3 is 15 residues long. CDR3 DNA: TGTGCCAGCAGCCCAGCCGGGGGCGCTAACACTGAAGCTTTCTTT. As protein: CASSPAGGANTEAFF.

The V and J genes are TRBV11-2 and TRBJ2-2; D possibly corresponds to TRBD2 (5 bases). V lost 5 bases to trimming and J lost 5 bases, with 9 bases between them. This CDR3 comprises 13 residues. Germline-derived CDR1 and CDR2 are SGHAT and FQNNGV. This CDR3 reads CASSPEGTGELFF. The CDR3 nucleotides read TGTGCCAGCAGCCCAGAGGGTACCGGGGAGCTGTTTTTT.

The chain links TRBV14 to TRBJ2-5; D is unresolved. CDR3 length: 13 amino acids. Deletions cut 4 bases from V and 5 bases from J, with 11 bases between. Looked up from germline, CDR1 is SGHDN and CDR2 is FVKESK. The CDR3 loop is CASSRHPGETQYF. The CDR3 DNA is TGTGCCAGCAGCCGCCACCCTGGGGAGACCCAGTACTTC.

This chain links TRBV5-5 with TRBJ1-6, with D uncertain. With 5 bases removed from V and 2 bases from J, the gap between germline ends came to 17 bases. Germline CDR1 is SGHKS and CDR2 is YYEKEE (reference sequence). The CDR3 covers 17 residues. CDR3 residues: CASSLFEAGAYNSPLHF. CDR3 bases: TGTGCCAGCAGTTTATTTGAGGCCGGCGCCTATAATTCACCCCTCCACTTT.

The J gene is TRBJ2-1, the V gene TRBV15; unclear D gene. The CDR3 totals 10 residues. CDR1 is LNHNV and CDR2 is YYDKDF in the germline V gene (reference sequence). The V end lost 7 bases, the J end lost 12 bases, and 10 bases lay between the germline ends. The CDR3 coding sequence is TGTGCCACCACGTGCCGGCTGCAGTTCTTC. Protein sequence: CATTCRLQFF.

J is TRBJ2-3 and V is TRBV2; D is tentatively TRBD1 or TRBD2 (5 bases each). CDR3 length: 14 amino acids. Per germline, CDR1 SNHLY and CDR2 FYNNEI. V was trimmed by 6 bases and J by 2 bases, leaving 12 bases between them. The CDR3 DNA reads TGTGCCAGCAGGACCGGGACCTCCACAGATACGCAGTATTTT. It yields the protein CASRTGTSTDTQYF.

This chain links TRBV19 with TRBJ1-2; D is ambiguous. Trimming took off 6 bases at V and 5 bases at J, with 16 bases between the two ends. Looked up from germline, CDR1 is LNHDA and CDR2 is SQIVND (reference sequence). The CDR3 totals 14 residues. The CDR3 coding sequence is TGTGCCAGTAGGCCCGGTAGGTCGTCTTATGGCTACACCTTC. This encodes CASRPGRSSYGYTF. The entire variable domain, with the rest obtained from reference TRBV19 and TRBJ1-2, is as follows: DGGITQSPKYLFRKEGQNVTLSCEQNLNHDAMYWYRQDPGQGLRLIYYSQIVNDFQKGDIAEGYSVSREKKESFPLTVTSAQKNPTAFYLCASRPGRSSYGYTFGSGTRLTVV.

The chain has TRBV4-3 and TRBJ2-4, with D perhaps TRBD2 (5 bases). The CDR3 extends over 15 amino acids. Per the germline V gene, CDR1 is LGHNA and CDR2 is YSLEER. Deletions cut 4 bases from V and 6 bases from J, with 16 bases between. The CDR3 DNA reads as TGCGCCAGCAGCCCCGGTTCTGGGCGGGTAAACATTCAGTACTTC. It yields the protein CASSPGSGRVNIQYF.

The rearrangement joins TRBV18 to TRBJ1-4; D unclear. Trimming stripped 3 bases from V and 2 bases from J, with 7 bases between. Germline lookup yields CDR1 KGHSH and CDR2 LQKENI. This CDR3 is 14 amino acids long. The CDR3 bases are TGTGCCAGCTCACCGGTCGGTACTAATGAAAAACTGTTTTTT. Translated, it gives CASSPVGTNEKLFF.

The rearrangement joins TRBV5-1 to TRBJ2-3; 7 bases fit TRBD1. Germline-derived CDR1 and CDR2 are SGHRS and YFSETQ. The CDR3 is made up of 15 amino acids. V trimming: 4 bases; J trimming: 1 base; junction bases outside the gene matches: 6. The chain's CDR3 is CASSPRDSRTDTQYF. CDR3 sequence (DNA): TGCGCCAGCAGCCCCCGGGACAGTCGCACAGATACGCAGTATTTT.

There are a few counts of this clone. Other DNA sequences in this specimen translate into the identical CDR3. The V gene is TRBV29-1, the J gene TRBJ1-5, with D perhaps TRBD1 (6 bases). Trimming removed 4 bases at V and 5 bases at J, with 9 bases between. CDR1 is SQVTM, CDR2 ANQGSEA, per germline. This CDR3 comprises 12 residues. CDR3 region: CSVAGADQPQHF. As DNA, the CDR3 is TGCAGCGTTGCGGGGGCCGATCAGCCCCAGCATTTT.

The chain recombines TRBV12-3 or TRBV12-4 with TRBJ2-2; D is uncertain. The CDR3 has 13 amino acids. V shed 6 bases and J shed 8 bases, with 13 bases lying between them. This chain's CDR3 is CASSLKGRGELFF. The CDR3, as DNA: TGTGCCAGCAGCCTCAAGGGTCGGGGGGAGCTGTTTTTT.

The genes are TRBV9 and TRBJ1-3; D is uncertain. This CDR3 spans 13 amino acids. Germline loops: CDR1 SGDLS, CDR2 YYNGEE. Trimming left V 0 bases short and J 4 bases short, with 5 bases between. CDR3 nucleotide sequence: TGTGCCAGCAGCGTAGCTGGGGGAAACACCATATATTTT. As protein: CASSVAGGNTIYF.